This TCR beta chain was recorded in a study of CD8 T cells in Susac syndrome. Controls matched for age and sex were healthy donors. FACS was used to enrich TEMRA cells, whereas the CD8+ and CD4+ T cells were obtained by negative isolation. Random-hexamer reverse transcription was applied to about 0.5 to 1 ug RNA. With immunoSEQ multiplex PCR, TCR beta CDR3 was amplified across 54 Vbeta and 13 Jbeta. TCRdb re-derived calls from the immunoSEQ multiplex PCR reads in MiXCR, one entry per CDR3 protein. The data contain some 190,000 distinct CDR3 sequences, about 95% of them singletons. The receptor was derived from a human donor in good health. Sequenced: CD4+ T cells from PBMCs.

DNA for the CDR3: TGTGCCAGCAGCGTAGCGGGGCTGGGCACAGATACGCAGTATTTT. Its translation: CASSVAGLGTDTQYF. The chain combines TRBV9 with TRBJ2-3; perhaps D is TRBD1 or TRBD2 (5 bases each). This CDR3 contains 15 residues. Between the trimmed V and J ends, which lost 0 bases and 1 base, there was a span of 9 bases. Germline V CDR1 and CDR2: SGDLS, YYNGEE.